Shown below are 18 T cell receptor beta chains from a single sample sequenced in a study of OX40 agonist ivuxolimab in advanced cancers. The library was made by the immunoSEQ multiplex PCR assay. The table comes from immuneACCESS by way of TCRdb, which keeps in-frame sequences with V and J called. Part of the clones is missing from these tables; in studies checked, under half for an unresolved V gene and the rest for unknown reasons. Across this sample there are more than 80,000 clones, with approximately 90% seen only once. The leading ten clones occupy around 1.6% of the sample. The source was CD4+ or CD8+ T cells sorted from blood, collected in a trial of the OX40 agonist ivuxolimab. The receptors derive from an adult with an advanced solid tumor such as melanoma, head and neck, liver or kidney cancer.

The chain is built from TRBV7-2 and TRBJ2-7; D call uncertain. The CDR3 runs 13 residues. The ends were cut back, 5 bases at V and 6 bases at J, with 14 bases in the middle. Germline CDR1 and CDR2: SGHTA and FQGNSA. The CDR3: CASSTPSLFEQYF. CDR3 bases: TGTGCCAGCAGCACTCCTTCCCTGTTCGAGCAGTACTTC.

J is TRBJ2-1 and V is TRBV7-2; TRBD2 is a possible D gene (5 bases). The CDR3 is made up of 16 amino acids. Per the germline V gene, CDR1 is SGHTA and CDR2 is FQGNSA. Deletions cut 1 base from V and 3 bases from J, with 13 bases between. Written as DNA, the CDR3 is TGTGCCAGCAGCTTAGGGAGGCTAGGGAACTACAATGAGCAGTTCTTC. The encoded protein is CASSLGRLGNYNEQFF.

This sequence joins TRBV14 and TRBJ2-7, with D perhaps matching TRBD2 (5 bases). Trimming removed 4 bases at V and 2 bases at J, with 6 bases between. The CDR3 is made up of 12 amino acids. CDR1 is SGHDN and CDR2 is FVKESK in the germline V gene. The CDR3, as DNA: TGTGCCAGCAGCCTCGGGACCTACGAGCAGTACTTC. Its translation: CASSLGTYEQYF. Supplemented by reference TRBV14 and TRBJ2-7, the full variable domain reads EAGVTQFPSHSVIEKGQTVTLRCDPISGHDNLYWYRRVMGKEIKFLLHFVKESKQDESGMPNNRFLAERTGGTYSTLKVQPAELEDSGVYFCASSLGTYEQYFGPGTRLTVT.

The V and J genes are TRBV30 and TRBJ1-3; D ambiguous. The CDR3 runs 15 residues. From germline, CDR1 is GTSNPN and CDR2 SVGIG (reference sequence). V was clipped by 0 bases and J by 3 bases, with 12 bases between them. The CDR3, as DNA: TGTGCCTGGAGTGTACAAGGGATCCGTGGAAACACCATATATTTT. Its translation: CAWSVQGIRGNTIYF.

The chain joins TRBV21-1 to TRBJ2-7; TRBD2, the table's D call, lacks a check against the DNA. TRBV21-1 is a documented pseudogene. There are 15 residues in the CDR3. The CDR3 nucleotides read TGTGCCAGCAGCAACAGAGACTTCACCCCCTACGAGCGGTACTTC. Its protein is CASSNRDFTPYERYF.

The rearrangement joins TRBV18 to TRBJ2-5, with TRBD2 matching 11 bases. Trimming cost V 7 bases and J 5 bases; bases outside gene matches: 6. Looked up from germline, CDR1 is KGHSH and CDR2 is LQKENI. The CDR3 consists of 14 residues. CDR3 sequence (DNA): TGTGCCAGCTGTTCTAGCGGGGGGTCTGAGACCCAGTACTTC. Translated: CASCSSGGSETQYF.

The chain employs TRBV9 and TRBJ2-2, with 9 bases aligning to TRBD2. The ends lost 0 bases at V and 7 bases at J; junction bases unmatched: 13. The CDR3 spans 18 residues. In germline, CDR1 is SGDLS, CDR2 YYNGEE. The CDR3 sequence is CASSVVPAKREEGGELFF. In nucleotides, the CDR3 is TGTGCCAGCAGCGTAGTCCCCGCGAAGCGGGAGGAAGGCGGGGAGCTGTTTTTT.

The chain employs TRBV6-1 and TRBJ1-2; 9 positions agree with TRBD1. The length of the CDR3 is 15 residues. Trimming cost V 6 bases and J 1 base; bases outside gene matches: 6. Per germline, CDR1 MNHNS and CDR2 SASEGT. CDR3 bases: TGTGCCAGCAGACCCCCGGGACAGGGTAACTATGGCTACACCTTC. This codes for CASRPPGQGNYGYTF.

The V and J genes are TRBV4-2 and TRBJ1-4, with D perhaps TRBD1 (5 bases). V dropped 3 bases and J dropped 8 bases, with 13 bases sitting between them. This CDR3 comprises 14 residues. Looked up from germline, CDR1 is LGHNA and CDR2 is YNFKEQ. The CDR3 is CASSHKGVGEKLFF. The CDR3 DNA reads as TGTGCCAGCAGCCATAAAGGGGTGGGGGAAAAACTGTTTTTT.

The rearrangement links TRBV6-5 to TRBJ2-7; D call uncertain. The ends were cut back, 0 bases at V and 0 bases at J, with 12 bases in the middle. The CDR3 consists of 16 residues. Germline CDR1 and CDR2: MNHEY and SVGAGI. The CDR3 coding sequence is TGTGCCAGCAGTTACTCGGTTCGGACCACCTCCTACGAGCAGTACTTC. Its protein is CASSYSVRTTSYEQYF.

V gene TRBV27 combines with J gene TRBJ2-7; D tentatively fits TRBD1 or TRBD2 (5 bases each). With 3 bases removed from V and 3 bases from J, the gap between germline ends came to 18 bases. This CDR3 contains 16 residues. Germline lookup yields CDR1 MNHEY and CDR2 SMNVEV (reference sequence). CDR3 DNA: TGTGCCAGCAGTTTGTCACAGGTCCGAGAGGGCTACGAGCAGTACTTC. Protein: CASSLSQVREGYEQYF.

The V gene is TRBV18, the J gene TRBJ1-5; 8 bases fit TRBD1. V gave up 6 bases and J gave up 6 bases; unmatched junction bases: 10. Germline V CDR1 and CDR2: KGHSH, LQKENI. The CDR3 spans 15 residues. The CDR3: CASSQDRAKGQPQHF. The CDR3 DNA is TGTGCCAGCTCGCAGGACAGGGCGAAAGGTCAGCCCCAGCATTTT. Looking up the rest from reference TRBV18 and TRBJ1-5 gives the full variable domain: NAGVMQNPRHLVRRRGQEARLRCSPMKGHSHVYWYRQLPEEGLKFMVYLQKENIIDESGMPKERFSAEFPKEGPSILRIQQVVRGDSAAYFCASSQDRAKGQPQHFGDGTRLSIL.

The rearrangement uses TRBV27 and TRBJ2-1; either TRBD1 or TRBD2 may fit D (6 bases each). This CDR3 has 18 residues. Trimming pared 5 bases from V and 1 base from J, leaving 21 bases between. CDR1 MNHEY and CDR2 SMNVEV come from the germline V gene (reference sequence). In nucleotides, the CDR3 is TGTGCCAGCAGTCCCCTCTTGTTTAGGGGGGATTCCTACAATGAGCAGTTCTTC. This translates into CASSPLLFRGDSYNEQFF.

In nucleotides, the CDR3 is TGTGCCAGCTCACCCCGCGGACTAGCGGGAGCCGATACGCAGTATTTT. It yields the protein CASSPRGLAGADTQYF. The rearrangement uses TRBV18 and TRBJ2-3, with TRBD2 matching over 13 bases. J gave up 6 bases and V 3 bases, and 6 bases lay outside the gene matches. In germline, CDR1 is KGHSH, CDR2 LQKENI. The CDR3 length is 16 residues.

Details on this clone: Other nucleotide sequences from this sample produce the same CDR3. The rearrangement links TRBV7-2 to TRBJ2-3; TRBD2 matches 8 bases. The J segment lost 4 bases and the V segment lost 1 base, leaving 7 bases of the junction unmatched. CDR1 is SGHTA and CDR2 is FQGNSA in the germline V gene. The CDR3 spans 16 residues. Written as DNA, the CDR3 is TGTGCCAGCAGCTTAGGAGCGGGAGTTCGGGCAGATACGCAGTATTTT. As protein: CASSLGAGVRADTQYF.

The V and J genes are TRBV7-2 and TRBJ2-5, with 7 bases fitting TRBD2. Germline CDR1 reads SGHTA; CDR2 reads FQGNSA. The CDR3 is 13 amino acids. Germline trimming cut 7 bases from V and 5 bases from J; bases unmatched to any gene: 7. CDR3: CASTRVSGETQYF. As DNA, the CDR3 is TGTGCCAGCACCAGGGTTAGCGGGGAGACCCAGTACTTC.

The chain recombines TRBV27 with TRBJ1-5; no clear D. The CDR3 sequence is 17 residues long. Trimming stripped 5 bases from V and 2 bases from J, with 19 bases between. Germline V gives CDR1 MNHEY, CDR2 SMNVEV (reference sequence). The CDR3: CASSPMGPSVGNQPQHF. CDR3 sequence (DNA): TGTGCCAGCAGTCCTATGGGCCCCTCAGTAGGCAATCAGCCCCAGCATTTT.

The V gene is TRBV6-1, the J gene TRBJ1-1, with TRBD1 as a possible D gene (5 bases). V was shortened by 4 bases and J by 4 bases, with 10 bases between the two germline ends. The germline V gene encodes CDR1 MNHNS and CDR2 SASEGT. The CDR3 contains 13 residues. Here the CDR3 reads CASSGRGVTEAFF. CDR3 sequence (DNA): TGTGCCAGCAGTGGGAGAGGGGTCACTGAAGCTTTCTTT.